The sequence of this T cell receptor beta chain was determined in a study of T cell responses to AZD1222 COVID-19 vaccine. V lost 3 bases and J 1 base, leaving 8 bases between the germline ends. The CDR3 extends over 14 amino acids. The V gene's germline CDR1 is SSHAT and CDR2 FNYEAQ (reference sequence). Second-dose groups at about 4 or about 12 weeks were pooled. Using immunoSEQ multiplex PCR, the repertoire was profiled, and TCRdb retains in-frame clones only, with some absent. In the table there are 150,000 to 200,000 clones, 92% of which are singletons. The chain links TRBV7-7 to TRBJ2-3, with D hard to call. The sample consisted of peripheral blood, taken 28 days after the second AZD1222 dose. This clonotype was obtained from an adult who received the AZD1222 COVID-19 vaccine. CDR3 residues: CASSFAVGTDTQYF. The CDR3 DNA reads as TGTGCCAGCAGCTTCGCGGTGGGCACAGATACGCAGTATTTT.